What follows are 13 T cell receptor beta chains derived from one specimen sequenced in a study of a mutant IDH1 vaccine in newly diagnosed glioma. For these receptors, no antigen is known. The time point denotes: week 35, safety follow-up. Doses comprised 300 ug of mutant IDH1 20-mer peptide each, plus topical imiquimod. Using immunoSEQ multiplex PCR, the repertoire was profiled, and TCRdb retains in-frame clones only, with some absent. The sample yields around 31,000 clones, 70% to 85% seen once. This specimen consisted of PBMCs, obtained from a glioma patient whose treatment included an IDH1 peptide vaccine. Receptor source: a man younger than 40 with glioma.

The genes are TRBV27 and TRBJ1-1; no clear D gene. V was cut by 6 bases and J by 3 bases, with 11 bases left in between. CDR3 length: 13 residues. Germline V gives CDR1 MNHEY, CDR2 SMNVEV (reference sequence). The CDR3 loop reads CASSQFGDTEAFF. In nucleotides, the CDR3 is TGTGCCAGCAGCCAATTCGGTGACACTGAAGCTTTCTTT.

V gene TRBV4-1 combines with J gene TRBJ2-7, with TRBD1 identical over 7 bases. CDR1 is MGHRA and CDR2 is YSYEKL in the germline V gene. The V segment lost 4 bases and the J segment 4 bases; nucleotides outside the gene matches: 7. This CDR3 contains 14 residues. The CDR3 bases are TGCGCCAGCAGCCCGGAGGACAGGATTTACGAGCAGTACTTC. Protein sequence: CASSPEDRIYEQYF.

The rearrangement joins TRBV4-2 to TRBJ2-1, with D unclear. Trimming took 0 bases from V and 3 from J, leaving 15 bases between them. The CDR3 runs to 17 residues. Germline CDR1 LGHNA, CDR2 YNFKEQ. In DNA, the CDR3 is TGTGCCAGCAGCCAAGATGTCACCTCCTCCGGCTACAATGAGCAGTTCTTC. Amino acid sequence: CASSQDVTSSGYNEQFF.

The chain is built from TRBV7-2 and TRBJ2-7, with D perhaps matching TRBD2 (6 bases). V lost 6 bases to trimming and J lost 2 bases, with 14 bases between them. The CDR3 is 14 amino acids. CDR1 and CDR2 from the germline V gene are SGHTA and FQGNSA. Written as DNA, the CDR3 is TGTGCCAGCAGGGGGACTGGGGAGCCCTACGAGCAGTACTTC. Protein sequence: CASRGTGEPYEQYF.

The genes are TRBV7-6 and TRBJ1-2; TRBD1 matches 10 bases. The CDR3 is 15 amino acids. Germline values: CDR1 SGHVS, CDR2 FNYEAQ. With V trimmed by 5 bases and J by 4 bases, 7 bases remained unmatched. The CDR3 DNA follows: TGTGCCAGCAGCACCCAGACAGGGGGCTTCTATGGCTACACCTTC. Amino acid sequence: CASSTQTGGFYGYTF.

The chain has TRBV6-4 and TRBJ1-2, with D perhaps matching TRBD1 (6 bases). V lost 3 bases and J lost 7, with 12 bases in between. The germline CDR1 and CDR2 sequences are MRHNA and SNTAGT. The CDR3 totals 13 residues. The CDR3 nucleotides are TGTGCCAGCAGTGAAACAGGGCGAGGTGGCTACACCTTC. It codes for CASSETGRGGYTF.

V and J are TRBV5-4 and TRBJ2-7, with D uncertain. From germline, CDR1 is SGHNT and CDR2 YYREEE (reference sequence). Trimming stripped 4 bases from V and 0 bases from J, with 14 bases between. There are 15 residues in the CDR3. CDR3 nucleotides: TGTGCCAGCAGCCCACCACCAGCACACTCCTACGAGCAGTACTTC. It encodes CASSPPPAHSYEQYF.

The chain combines TRBV29-1 with TRBJ1-2, with a tentative D call TRBD1 (6 bases). In germline, CDR1 is SQVTM, CDR2 ANQGSEA. The CDR3 is 12 residues long. Trimming removed 7 bases at V and 2 bases at J, with 11 bases between. The CDR3 loop is CSAPGANYGYTF. The CDR3 bases are TGCAGCGCCCCAGGGGCGAACTATGGCTACACCTTC.

The chain employs TRBV2 and TRBJ2-3; TRBD2 matches at 7 bases. Germline CDR1 reads SNHLY; CDR2 reads FYNNEI. V lost 2 bases and J lost 2; bases outside the gene matches: 7. The length of the CDR3 is 16 residues. The CDR3 region is CASSEQLATVTDTQYF. CDR3 nucleotide sequence: TGTGCCAGCAGTGAACAACTAGCGACCGTCACAGATACGCAGTATTTT. Drawing the rest from reference TRBV2 and TRBJ2-3, the complete variable domain is EPEVTQTPSHQVTQMGQEVILRCVPISNHLYFYWYRQILGQKVEFLVSFYNNEISEKSEIFDDQFSVERPDGSNFTLKIRSTKLEDSAMYFCASSEQLATVTDTQYFGPGTRLTVL.

The chain recombines TRBV27 with TRBJ1-1, with 7 bases lining up with TRBD1. Germline V gene lookup returns CDR1 MNHEY and CDR2 SMNVEV (reference sequence). After removal of 6 bases from V and 6 bases from J, the junction contained 7 bases not matched to a gene. The CDR3 spans 13 residues. The CDR3 DNA is TGTGCCAGCAGGCGCGACAGGGTCGCTGAAGCTTTCTTT. Translated: CASRRDRVAEAFF.

This clone was seen a single time. V is TRBV10-3 and J is TRBJ1-3, with D possibly matching TRBD1 (5 bases). Per germline, CDR1 ENHRY and CDR2 SYGVKD. This CDR3 contains 13 residues. With 7 bases removed from V and 2 bases from J, the gap between germline ends came to 9 bases. The CDR3: CAIMGGPGNTIYF. In nucleotides, the CDR3 is TGTGCCATCATGGGGGGACCTGGAAACACCATATATTTT.

The chain is built from TRBV2 and TRBJ1-6; D gene uncertain. The CDR3 is 14 residues long. Germline-derived CDR1 and CDR2 are SNHLY and FYNNEI. Trimming removed 4 bases at V and 5 bases at J, with 9 bases between. The CDR3 spells CASSGRTHNSPLHF. The DNA for the CDR3 is TGTGCCAGCAGTGGCAGAACCCATAATTCACCCCTCCACTTT. The whole variable domain, remainder taken from reference TRBV2 and TRBJ1-6, is EPEVTQTPSHQVTQMGQEVILRCVPISNHLYFYWYRQILGQKVEFLVSFYNNEISEKSEIFDDQFSVERPDGSNFTLKIRSTKLEDSAMYFCASSGRTHNSPLHFGNGTRLTVT.

The chain employs TRBV25-1 and TRBJ2-3, with 10 bases matching TRBD1. Germline-derived CDR1 and CDR2 are MGHDK and SYGVNS. The CDR3 covers 13 residues. Unmatched junction bases numbered 3, after V lost 10 bases and J lost 2 bases. CDR3 in DNA: TGTGCCACCGGGACAGGGGACACAGATACGCAGTATTTT. Translating it yields CATGTGDTDTQYF.